A single sample gave rise to the 20 T cell receptor beta chains below, sequenced in a study of blood T cell repertoires in COVID-19. Data came from immunoSEQ multiplex PCR; TCRdb stores just in-frame clones and leaves some out. Of over 130,000 clones in the sample, 84% are singletons; the top ten hold 3.9%. The sequenced sample consisted of PBMCs or T cells enriched from blood (not recorded which). The receptors stem from a man aged 50 to 59 in a cohort exposed to, infected with or recovered from COVID-19 (not recorded which).

The J gene is TRBJ2-2, the V gene TRBV9; 8 bases map to TRBD2. Germline values: CDR1 SGDLS, CDR2 YYNGEE. With 5 bases clipped from V and 4 bases from J, the junction kept 13 bases outside the gene matches. The CDR3 loop spans 17 amino acids. The CDR3 region is CASRNPNGGAGTGELFF. DNA for the CDR3: TGTGCCAGCAGAAATCCAAACGGGGGGGCTGGCACCGGGGAGCTGTTTTTT.

The rearrangement uses TRBV5-8 and TRBJ2-3, with 10 bases that match TRBD2. This CDR3 contains 14 residues. Looked up from germline, CDR1 is SGHTS and CDR2 is YDEGEE. Trimming cost V 3 bases and J 6 bases; bases outside gene matches: 4. Here the CDR3 reads CASSSGLAEDTQYF. The CDR3 DNA sequence: TGTGCCAGCAGCTCCGGACTAGCGGAGGATACGCAGTATTTT.

This clone was counted a few times. The chain joins TRBV9 to TRBJ2-3, with D possibly TRBD2 on 6 matching bases. The V and J ends lost 4 bases and 4 bases respectively, with 16 bases between them. Per the germline V gene, CDR1 is SGDLS and CDR2 is YYNGEE. The CDR3 has 15 amino acids. DNA of the CDR3: TGTGCCAGCAGCCCACTCACTAGCAGCGCAGATACGCAGTATTTT. It yields the protein CASSPLTSSADTQYF.

The chain couples TRBV4-3 to TRBJ1-2; TRBD1 matches at 8 bases. The CDR3 length is 19 residues. The germline gives CDR1 LGHNA, CDR2 YSLEER. V lost 0 bases, J lost 4 bases, and 16 bases stayed unmatched. CDR3 protein: CASSQDRLTGVAHVYGYTF. The CDR3 DNA reads TGCGCCAGCAGCCAAGATCGGTTGACAGGGGTCGCCCACGTCTATGGCTACACCTTC.

A single count supports this clone. The chain couples TRBV9 to TRBJ1-1; TRBD1 aligns across 7 bases. The CDR3 consists of 15 residues. The trim removed 0 bases at V and 4 bases at J, leaving 6 bases unmatched. Germline values: CDR1 SGDLS, CDR2 YYNGEE. In DNA, the CDR3 is TGTGCCAGCAGCGTAGAAGGGGGCTTGGGCACTGAAGCTTTCTTT. This translates into CASSVEGGLGTEAFF. Drawing the rest from reference TRBV9 and TRBJ1-1, the complete variable domain is DSGVTQTPKHLITATGQRVTLRCSPRSGDLSVYWYQQSLDQGLQFLIQYYNGEERAKGNILERFSAQQFPDLHSELNLSSLELGDSALYFCASSVEGGLGTEAFFGQGTRLTVV.

The CDR3 sequence is CASSPDNEMPGQGKKPLTGELFF. CDR3 sequence (DNA): TGTGCCAGCAGCCCCGACAACGAGATGCCGGGACAGGGCAAGAAACCTCTCACCGGGGAGCTGTTTTTT. The chain uses TRBV6-2 or TRBV6-3 and TRBJ2-2; 9 bases match TRBD1. The V segment lost 6 bases and the J segment 4 bases; nucleotides outside the gene matches: 30. This CDR3 is 23 amino acids long. Germline V gene lookup returns CDR1 MNHEY and CDR2 SVGEGT.

J is TRBJ1-6 and V is TRBV7-9; TRBD1 matches 7 bases. Trimming took 6 bases from V and 5 from J; bases not matched to a gene: 7. This CDR3 is built from 15 residues. Germline V gene sequence: CDR1 SEHNR, CDR2 FQNEAQ (reference sequence). CDR3 sequence reads: CASSPDGTDNSPLHF. The CDR3, as DNA: TGTGCCAGCAGTCCAGACGGGACAGATAATTCACCCCTCCACTTT.

The chain has TRBV19 and TRBJ1-2, with D perhaps matching TRBD1 (5 bases). CDR3 length: 13 residues. CDR1 is LNHDA and CDR2 is SQIVND in the germline V gene (reference sequence). Between the trimmed V and J ends, which lost 4 bases and 5 bases, there was a span of 11 bases. CDR3: CASSTSTVYGYTF. The CDR3 DNA is TGTGCCAGTAGTACCTCGACAGTTTATGGCTACACCTTC. The complete variable domain, with remaining parts taken from reference TRBV19 and TRBJ1-2, reads DGGITQSPKYLFRKEGQNVTLSCEQNLNHDAMYWYRQDPGQGLRLIYYSQIVNDFQKGDIAEGYSVSREKKESFPLTVTSAQKNPTAFYLCASSTSTVYGYTFGSGTRLTVV.

This clone was recorded a few times. This rearrangement joins TRBV5-6 to TRBJ1-5; 10 bases match TRBD1. Looked up from germline, CDR1 is SGHDT and CDR2 is YYEEEE. J was trimmed by 2 bases and V by 2 bases; bases with no gene match: 1. CDR3 size: 15 residues. DNA of the CDR3: TGTGCCAGCAGCTTTGGGACAGGGGGCAATCAGCCCCAGCATTTT. As protein: CASSFGTGGNQPQHF.

V usage is TRBV6-2 or TRBV6-3 and J usage is TRBJ2-3; TRBD2 matches 10 bases. The CDR3 contains 14 residues. Germline CDR1 reads MNHEY; CDR2 reads SVGEGT. The J segment lost 5 bases and the V segment lost 5 bases, leaving 4 bases of the junction unmatched. The chain's CDR3 is CASSLAGAIDTQYF. CDR3 coding DNA: TGTGCCAGCAGTCTAGCGGGAGCGATAGATACGCAGTATTTT.

The chain has TRBV11-2 and TRBJ1-6, with 12 positions matching TRBD1. There are 16 residues in the CDR3. J lost 10 bases, V lost 3 bases, and 7 bases had no gene match. CDR1 is SGHAT, CDR2 FQNNGV, per germline. The CDR3 region is CASSLGQGAIGSPLHF. DNA for the CDR3: TGTGCCAGCAGCTTGGGACAGGGGGCTATAGGATCACCCCTCCACTTT.

The J gene is TRBJ2-1, the V gene TRBV7-8; 7 bases match TRBD1. The CDR3 consists of 13 residues. V gave up 5 bases and J gave up 5 bases; unmatched junction bases: 3. CDR1 SGHVS and CDR2 FQNEAQ come from the germline V gene. The CDR3 here is CASSQDRHNEQFF. For the CDR3, the DNA is TGTGCCAGCAGCCAGGACAGGCACAATGAGCAGTTCTTC.

The J gene is TRBJ1-2, the V gene TRBV29-1; unclear D gene. Germline V gene sequence: CDR1 SQVTM, CDR2 ANQGSEA. The CDR3 is 16 amino acids. The ends were cut back, 4 bases at V and 7 bases at J, with 25 bases in the middle. CDR3: CSVVVRNLGHTAGYTF. The CDR3 nucleotides are TGCAGCGTTGTTGTCCGAAACCTAGGCCACACGGCTGGCTACACCTTC.

This chain links TRBV18 with TRBJ1-5, with TRBD1 matching 7 bases. After removal of 2 bases from V and 6 bases from J, the junction contained 10 bases not matched to a gene. The CDR3 contains 16 residues. Germline values: CDR1 KGHSH, CDR2 LQKENI. The CDR3 DNA sequence: TGTGCCAGCTCACCAGAATCCGACAGGGTGGGTCAGCCCCAGCATTTT. This gives the protein CASSPESDRVGQPQHF. Using reference TRBV18 and TRBJ1-5 for the parts outside the CDR3, the full variable domain is NAGVMQNPRHLVRRRGQEARLRCSPMKGHSHVYWYRQLPEEGLKFMVYLQKENIIDESGMPKERFSAEFPKEGPSILRIQQVVRGDSAAYFCASSPESDRVGQPQHFGDGTRLSIL.

Of note for this clone: The junction shows a germline mismatch at one end, possibly a read error. The chain combines TRBV5-4 with TRBJ1-2; D might be TRBD1 (6 bases). From germline, CDR1 is SGHNT and CDR2 YYREEE (reference sequence). CDR3 length: 16 residues. This CDR3 reads CASSLAGGGLGYGYTF. The DNA of the CDR3 is TGTGCCAGCAGTTTGGCTGGGGGGGGGCTCGGCTATGGCTACACCTTC.

This rearrangement joins TRBV11-2 to TRBJ2-5, with D hard to call. V lost 0 bases, J lost 7 bases, and 12 bases lay in between. This CDR3 spans 14 amino acids. CDR1 is SGHAT, CDR2 FQNNGV, per germline. CDR3 sequence (DNA): TGTGCCAGCAGCTTAGATCGATCTACGGGGACCCAGTACTTC. It codes for CASSLDRSTGTQYF.

There are a few counts of this clone. The chain links TRBV4-3 to TRBJ1-1; D gene uncertain. V was trimmed by 3 bases and J by 1 base, leaving 9 bases between them. The CDR3 has 14 amino acids. The germline V gene encodes CDR1 LGHNA and CDR2 YSLEER. The CDR3 spells CASSHGVGNTEAFF. CDR3 DNA: TGCGCCAGCAGCCACGGAGTCGGGAACACTGAAGCTTTCTTT.

This chain joins TRBV9 and TRBJ1-2; 9 nucleotides line up with TRBD1. V lost 4 bases to trimming and J lost 13 bases; unmatched junction nucleotides: 17. The CDR3 spans 15 residues. The germline CDR1 and CDR2 sequences are SGDLS and YYNGEE. In DNA, the CDR3 is TGTGCCAGCAGCCCCTATACCGGGACAGGGAGGCCCCTCACCTTC. The encoded protein is CASSPYTGTGRPLTF.

This chain connects TRBV10-3 to TRBJ2-7; D is possibly TRBD2 (6 bases). This CDR3 spans 16 amino acids. The V gene lost 3 bases and the J gene lost 0 bases, with 15 bases spanning the gap. The germline V gene has CDR1 ENHRY and CDR2 SYGVKD. The CDR3, as DNA: TGTGCCATCAGTGATCAGGACGGGACTGCCTCCTACGAGCAGTACTTC. Its translation: CAISDQDGTASYEQYF.

The rearrangement links TRBV9 to TRBJ2-7; TRBD2 is a possible D gene (6 bases). Germline V gene sequence: CDR1 SGDLS, CDR2 YYNGEE. CDR3 length: 15 amino acids. Trimming removed 0 bases from V and 2 bases from J, with 12 bases in between. CDR3 in DNA: TGTGCCAGCAGCGTAGGCGGGGTTGAGGCCTACGAGCAGTACTTC. Its translation is CASSVGGVEAYEQYF.